This TCR beta chain derives from a study of OX40 agonist ivuxolimab in advanced cancers. The V gene end was trimmed by 2 bases and the J gene end by 4 bases; junction bases not matched to a gene: 15. Germline-derived CDR1 and CDR2 are SGHNT and YYREEE (reference sequence). This CDR3 spans 18 amino acids. This table comes from immunoSEQ multiplex PCR, and its TCRdb copy is limited to in-frame clones, with some not included. This sample has roughly 60,000 clones, with approximately 86% found just once. The clonotype originates from an adult with an advanced solid tumor such as melanoma, head and neck, liver or kidney cancer. The chain links TRBV5-4 to TRBJ2-3, with TRBD2 matching over 8 bases. The sample consisted of CD4+ or CD8+ T cells sorted from blood, taken in a trial of the OX40 agonist ivuxolimab. The CDR3 loop reads CASSFPGGATAVADTQYF. In DNA, the CDR3 is TGTGCCAGCAGCTTTCCCGGGGGGGCCACGGCCGTCGCAGATACGCAGTATTTT.